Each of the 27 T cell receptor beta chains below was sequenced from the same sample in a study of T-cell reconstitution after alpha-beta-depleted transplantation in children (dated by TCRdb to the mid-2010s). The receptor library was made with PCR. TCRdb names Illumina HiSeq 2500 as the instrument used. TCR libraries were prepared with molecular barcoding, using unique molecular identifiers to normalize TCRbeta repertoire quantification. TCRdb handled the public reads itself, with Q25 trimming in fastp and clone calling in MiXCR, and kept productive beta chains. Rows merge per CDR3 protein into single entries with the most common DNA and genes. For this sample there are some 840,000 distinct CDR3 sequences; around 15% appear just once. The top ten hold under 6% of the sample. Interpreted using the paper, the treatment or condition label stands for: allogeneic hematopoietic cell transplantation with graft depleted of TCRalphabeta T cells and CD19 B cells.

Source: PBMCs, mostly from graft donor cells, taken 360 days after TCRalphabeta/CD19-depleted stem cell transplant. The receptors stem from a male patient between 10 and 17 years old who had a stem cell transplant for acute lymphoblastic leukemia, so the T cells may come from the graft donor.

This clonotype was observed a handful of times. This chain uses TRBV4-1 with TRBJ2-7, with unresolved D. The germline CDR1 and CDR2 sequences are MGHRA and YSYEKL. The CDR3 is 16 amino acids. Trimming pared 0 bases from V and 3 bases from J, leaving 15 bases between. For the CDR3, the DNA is TGCGCCAGCAGCCAAGAACCTGGACCGATGAACTACGAGCAGTACTTC. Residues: CASSQEPGPMNYEQYF.

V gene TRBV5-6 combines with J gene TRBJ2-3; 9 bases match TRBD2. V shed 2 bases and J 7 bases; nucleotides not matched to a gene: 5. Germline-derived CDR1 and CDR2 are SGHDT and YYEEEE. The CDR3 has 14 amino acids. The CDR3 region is CASSFLAGRHTQYF. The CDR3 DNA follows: TGTGCCAGCAGCTTTCTAGCGGGAAGACATACGCAGTATTTT.

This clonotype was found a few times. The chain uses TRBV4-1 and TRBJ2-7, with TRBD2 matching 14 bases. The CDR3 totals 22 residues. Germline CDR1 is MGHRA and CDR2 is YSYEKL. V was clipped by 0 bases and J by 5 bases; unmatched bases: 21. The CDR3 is CASSQDPILQGLAGEPINEQYF. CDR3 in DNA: TGCGCCAGCAGCCAAGATCCGATCTTGCAGGGACTAGCGGGAGAGCCCATAAACGAGCAGTACTTC.

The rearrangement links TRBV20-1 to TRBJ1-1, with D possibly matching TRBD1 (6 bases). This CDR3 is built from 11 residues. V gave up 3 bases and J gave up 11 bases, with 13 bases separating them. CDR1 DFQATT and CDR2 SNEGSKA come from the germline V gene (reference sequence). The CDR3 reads CSAREDRRAFF. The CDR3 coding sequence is TGCAGTGCTAGGGAAGACAGGAGGGCTTTCTTT.

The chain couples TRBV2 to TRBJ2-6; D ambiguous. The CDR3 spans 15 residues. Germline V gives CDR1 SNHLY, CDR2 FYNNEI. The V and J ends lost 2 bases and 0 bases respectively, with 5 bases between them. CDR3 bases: TGTGCCAGCAGTGAATTTCGCTCTGGGGCCAACGTCCTGACTTTC. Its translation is CASSEFRSGANVLTF.

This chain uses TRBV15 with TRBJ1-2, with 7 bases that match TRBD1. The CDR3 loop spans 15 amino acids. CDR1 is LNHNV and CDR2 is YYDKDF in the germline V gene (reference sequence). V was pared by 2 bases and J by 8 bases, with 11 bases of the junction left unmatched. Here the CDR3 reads CATSRMGTAFGGYTF. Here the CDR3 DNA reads TGTGCCACCAGCAGAATGGGGACAGCCTTCGGGGGCTACACCTTC.

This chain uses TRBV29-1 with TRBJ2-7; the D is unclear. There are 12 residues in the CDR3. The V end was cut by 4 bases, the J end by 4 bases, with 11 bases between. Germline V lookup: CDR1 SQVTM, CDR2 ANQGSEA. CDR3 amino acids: CSVVGISYEQYF. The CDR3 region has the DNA TGCAGCGTTGTCGGCATTTCTTACGAGCAGTACTTC.

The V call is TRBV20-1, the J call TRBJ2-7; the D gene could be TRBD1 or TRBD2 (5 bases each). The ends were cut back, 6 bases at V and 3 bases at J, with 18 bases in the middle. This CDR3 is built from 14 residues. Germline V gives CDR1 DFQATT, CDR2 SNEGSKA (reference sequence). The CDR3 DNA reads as TGCAGTGCGTGGGACGCCTCCAACCTCTACGAGCAGTACTTC. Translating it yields CSAWDASNLYEQYF.

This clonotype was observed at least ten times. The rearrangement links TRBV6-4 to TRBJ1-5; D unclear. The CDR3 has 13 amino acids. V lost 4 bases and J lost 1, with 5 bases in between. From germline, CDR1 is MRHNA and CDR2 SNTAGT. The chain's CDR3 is CASSGGSNQPQHF. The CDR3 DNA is TGTGCCAGCAGTGGAGGGAGCAATCAGCCCCAGCATTTT.

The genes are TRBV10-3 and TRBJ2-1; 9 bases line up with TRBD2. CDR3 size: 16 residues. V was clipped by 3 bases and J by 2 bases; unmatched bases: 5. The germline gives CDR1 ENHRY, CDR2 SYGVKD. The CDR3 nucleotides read TGTGCCATCAGTGAAAGTGGCGGGAGGGCCTACAATGAGCAGTTCTTC. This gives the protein CAISESGGRAYNEQFF.

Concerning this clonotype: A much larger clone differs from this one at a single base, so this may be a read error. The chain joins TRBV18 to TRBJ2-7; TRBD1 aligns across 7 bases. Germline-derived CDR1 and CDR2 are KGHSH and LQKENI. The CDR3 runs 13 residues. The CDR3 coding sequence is TGTGCCAGCCGAATTACGACAGGGTCCGAGCAGCACTTC. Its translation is CASRITTGSEQHF.

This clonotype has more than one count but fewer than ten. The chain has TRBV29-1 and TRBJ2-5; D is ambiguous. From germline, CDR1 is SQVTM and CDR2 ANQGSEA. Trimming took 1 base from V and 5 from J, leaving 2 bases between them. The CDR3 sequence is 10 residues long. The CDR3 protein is CSVEAETQYF. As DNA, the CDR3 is TGCAGCGTTGAAGCTGAGACCCAGTACTTC.

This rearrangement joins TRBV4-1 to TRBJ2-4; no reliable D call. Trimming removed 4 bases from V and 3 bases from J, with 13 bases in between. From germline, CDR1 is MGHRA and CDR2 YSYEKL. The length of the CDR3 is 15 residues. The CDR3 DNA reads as TGCGCCAGCAGCCCCCTTGTAGGGCTCAAAAACATTCAGTACTTC. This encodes CASSPLVGLKNIQYF.

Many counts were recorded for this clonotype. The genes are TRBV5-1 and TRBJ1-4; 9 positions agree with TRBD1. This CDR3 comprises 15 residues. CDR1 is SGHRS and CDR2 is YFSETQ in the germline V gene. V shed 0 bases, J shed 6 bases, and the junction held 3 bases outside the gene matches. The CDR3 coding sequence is TGCGCCAGCAGCTTGGTGGGACAGGGAGATGAAAAACTGTTTTTT. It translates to CASSLVGQGDEKLFF. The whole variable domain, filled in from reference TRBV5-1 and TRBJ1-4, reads KAGVTQTPRYLIKTRGQQVTLSCSPISGHRSVSWYQQTPGQGLQFLFEYFSETQRNKGNFPGRFSGRQFSNSRSEMNVSTLELGDSALYLCASSLVGQGDEKLFFGSGTQLSVL.

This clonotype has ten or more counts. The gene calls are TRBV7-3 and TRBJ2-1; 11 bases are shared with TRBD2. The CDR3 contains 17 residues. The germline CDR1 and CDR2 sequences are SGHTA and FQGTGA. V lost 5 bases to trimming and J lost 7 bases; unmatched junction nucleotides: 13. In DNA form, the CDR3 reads TGTGCCAGCAGCCTCTTAGCGGGAGGGCCACCTGGGAATGAGCAGTTCTTC. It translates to CASSLLAGGPPGNEQFF.

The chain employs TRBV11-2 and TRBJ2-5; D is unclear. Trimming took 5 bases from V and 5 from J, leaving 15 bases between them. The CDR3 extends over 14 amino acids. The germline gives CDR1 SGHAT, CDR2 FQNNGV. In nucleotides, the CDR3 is TGTGCCAGCAGCCCAAGGACGGGCCCGGAGACCCAGTACTTC. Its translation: CASSPRTGPETQYF.

The CDR3 region is CASSDPPNGGSYNEQFF. CDR3 in DNA: TGTGCCAGCAGTGACCCCCCTAACGGGGGCTCCTACAATGAGCAGTTCTTC. The rearrangement joins TRBV25-1 to TRBJ2-1; TRBD2 is a possible D gene (6 bases). From germline, CDR1 is MGHDK and CDR2 SYGVNS. Trimming took off 3 bases at V and 0 bases at J, with 15 bases between the two ends. The CDR3 is 17 residues long.

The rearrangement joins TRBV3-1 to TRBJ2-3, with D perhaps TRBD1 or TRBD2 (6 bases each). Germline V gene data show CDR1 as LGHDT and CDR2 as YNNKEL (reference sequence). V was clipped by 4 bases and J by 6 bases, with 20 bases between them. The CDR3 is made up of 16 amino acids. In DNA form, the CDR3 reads TGTGCCAGCAGCCCCAGTGGAGGGGGATTAAGGGATACGCAGTATTTT. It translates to CASSPSGGGLRDTQYF.

The CDR3 DNA is TGCAGTGCACGGGGACGAAATGGCTACACCTTC. Residues: CSARGRNGYTF. The chain recombines TRBV20-1 with TRBJ1-2, with a possible D match to TRBD1 (5 bases). This CDR3 contains 11 residues. Germline V gene sequence: CDR1 DFQATT, CDR2 SNEGSKA (reference sequence). Trimming stripped 6 bases from V and 6 bases from J, with 11 bases between.

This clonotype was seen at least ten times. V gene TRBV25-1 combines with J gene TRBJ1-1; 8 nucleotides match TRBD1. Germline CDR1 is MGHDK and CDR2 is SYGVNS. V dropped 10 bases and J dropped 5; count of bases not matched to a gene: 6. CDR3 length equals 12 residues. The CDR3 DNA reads TGTGCCACCCGAACAGGGGGAACTGAAGCTTTCTTT. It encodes CATRTGGTEAFF.

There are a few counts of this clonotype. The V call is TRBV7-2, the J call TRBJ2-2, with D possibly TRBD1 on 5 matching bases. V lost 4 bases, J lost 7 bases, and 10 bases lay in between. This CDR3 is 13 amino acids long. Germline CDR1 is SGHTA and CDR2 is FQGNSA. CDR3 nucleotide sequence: TGTGCCAGCAGCTCTTCCAGGGTCGGGGAGCTGTTTTTT. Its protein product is CASSSSRVGELFF.

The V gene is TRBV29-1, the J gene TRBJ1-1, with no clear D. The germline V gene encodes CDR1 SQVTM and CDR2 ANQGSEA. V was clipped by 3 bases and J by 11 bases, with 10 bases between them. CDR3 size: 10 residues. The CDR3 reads CSVEEVHAFF. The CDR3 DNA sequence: TGCAGCGTTGAGGAGGTTCATGCTTTCTTT.

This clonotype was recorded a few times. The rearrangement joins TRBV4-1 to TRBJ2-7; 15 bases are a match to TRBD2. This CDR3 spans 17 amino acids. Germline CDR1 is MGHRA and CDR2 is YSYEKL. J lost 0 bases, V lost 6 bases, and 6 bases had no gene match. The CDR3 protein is CASRLGLAGGRSYEQYF. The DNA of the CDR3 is TGCGCCAGCAGACTGGGACTAGCGGGAGGCCGCTCCTACGAGCAGTACTTC.

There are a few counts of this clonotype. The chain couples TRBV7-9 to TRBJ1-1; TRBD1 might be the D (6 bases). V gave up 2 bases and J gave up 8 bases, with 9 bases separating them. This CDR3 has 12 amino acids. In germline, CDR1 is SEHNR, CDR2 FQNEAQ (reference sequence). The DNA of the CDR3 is TGTGCCAGCAGCTTAAACAGGGAGGAAGCTTTCTTT. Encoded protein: CASSLNREEAFF.

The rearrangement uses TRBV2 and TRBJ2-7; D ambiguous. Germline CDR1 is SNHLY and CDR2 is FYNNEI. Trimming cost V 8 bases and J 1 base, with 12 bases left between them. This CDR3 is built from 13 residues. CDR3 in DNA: TGTGCCAGCGAATCATCGACGTCCTACGAGCAGTACTTC. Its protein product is CASESSTSYEQYF. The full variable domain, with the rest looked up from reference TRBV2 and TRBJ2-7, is EPEVTQTPSHQVTQMGQEVILRCVPISNHLYFYWYRQILGQKVEFLVSFYNNEISEKSEIFDDQFSVERPDGSNFTLKIRSTKLEDSAMYFCASESSTSYEQYFGPGTRLTVT.

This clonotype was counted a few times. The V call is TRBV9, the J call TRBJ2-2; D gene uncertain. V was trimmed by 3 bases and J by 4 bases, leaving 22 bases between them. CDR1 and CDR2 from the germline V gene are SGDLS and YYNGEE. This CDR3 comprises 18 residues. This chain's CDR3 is CASSAYPTGRRITGELFF. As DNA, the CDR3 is TGTGCCAGCAGCGCCTACCCTACTGGTCGCAGGATCACCGGGGAGCTGTTTTTT.

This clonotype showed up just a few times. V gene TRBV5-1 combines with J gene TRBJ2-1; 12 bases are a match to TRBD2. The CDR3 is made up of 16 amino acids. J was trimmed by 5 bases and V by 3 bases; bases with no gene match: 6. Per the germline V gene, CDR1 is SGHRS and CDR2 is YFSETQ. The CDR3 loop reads CASSWGTSGRNNEQFF. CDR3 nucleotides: TGCGCCAGCAGCTGGGGAACTAGCGGGAGGAACAATGAGCAGTTCTTC.